Given below is one T cell receptor beta chain in context. Its cognate antigen is unknown. CDR1 is SNHLY and CDR2 is FYNNEI in the germline V gene. The CDR3 runs to 16 residues. V was shortened by 6 bases and J by 0 bases, with 14 bases between the two germline ends. The source of the sample is a study of cytomegalovirus exposure and HLA in healthy donors. Study results and limitations: When analyzed later, the rates of TCR association showed variation by HLA locus, with DRB1 the most and HLA-C the fewest.

60 Vbeta and 13 Jbeta primers were used in PCR. The assay was immunoSEQ multiplex PCR, and TCRdb's table has in-frame clones only and misses some. The sample includes about 120,000 clones, 60% to 85% of them seen just once. Sequencing input: PBMCs. This chain connects TRBV2 to TRBJ1-4; D call uncertain. This sequence originates from a woman aged 40 to 50 in good health and CMV-seropositive. CDR3 nucleotides: TGTGCCAGCAGAACGCTCGGGGTAGCAACTAATGAAAAACTGTTTTTT. Translating gives CASRTLGVATNEKLFF.